These 25 T cell receptor beta chains share one sample of origin, sequenced in a study of T cells after posttransplantation cyclophosphamide. This table comes from immunoSEQ multiplex PCR, and its TCRdb copy is limited to in-frame clones, with some not included. Here the sample spans roughly 9,200 clones, 89% being singletons. Sequenced sample: memory CD4+ T cells sorted from PBMCs. Receptor source: a woman in her fifties or sixties in good health, CMV-negative, and a related stem cell transplant donor.

This clone was recorded only once. V gene TRBV5-1 combines with J gene TRBJ1-1, with D possibly TRBD1 on 5 matching bases. CDR1 is SGHRS, CDR2 YFSETQ, per germline. Between the trimmed V and J ends, which lost 3 bases and 1 base, there was a span of 13 bases. CDR3 size: 15 residues. The CDR3 nucleotides read TGCGCCAGCAGCTCAAGGGGCAGCCAGAACACTGAAGCTTTCTTT. The encoded protein is CASSSRGSQNTEAFF.

The rearrangement joins TRBV18 to TRBJ1-5; D not certain. Per germline, CDR1 KGHSH and CDR2 LQKENI. The V and J ends lost 3 bases and 1 base respectively, with 4 bases between them. There are 13 residues in the CDR3. The CDR3: CASSPASNQPQHF. CDR3 sequence (DNA): TGTGCCAGCTCACCGGCCAGCAATCAGCCCCAGCATTTT.

This clone showed up just once. The J gene is TRBJ1-5, the V gene TRBV19, with TRBD1 matching 8 bases. This CDR3 is built from 16 residues. Germline V gene data show CDR1 as LNHDA and CDR2 as SQIVND (reference sequence). Trimming cost V 3 bases and J 3 bases; bases outside gene matches: 7. The CDR3 region is CASSMETGALNQPQHF. CDR3 DNA: TGTGCCAGTAGTATGGAGACAGGGGCTCTCAATCAGCCCCAGCATTTT.

The rearrangement uses TRBV28 and TRBJ1-2; D is possibly TRBD1 (6 bases). Germline CDR1 and CDR2: MDHEN and SYDVKM. The CDR3 consists of 14 residues. The ends were cut back, 2 bases at V and 3 bases at J, with 10 bases in the middle. CDR3 region: CASSLTGRDYGYTF. The CDR3 region has the DNA TGTGCCAGCAGTTTAACAGGGAGGGACTATGGCTACACCTTC.

The genes are TRBV6-1 and TRBJ1-1; D possibly corresponds to TRBD1 (6 bases). The length of the CDR3 is 14 residues. Germline lookup yields CDR1 MNHNS and CDR2 SASEGT. Trimming pared 4 bases from V and 4 bases from J, leaving 13 bases between. In DNA form, the CDR3 reads TGTGCCAGCAGTGGCGGACAGACGATCACTGAAGCTTTCTTT. Translated, it gives CASSGGQTITEAFF.

This clone was seen only a few times. This rearrangement joins TRBV15 to TRBJ2-2; maybe TRBD1 (5 bases). Trimming pared 1 base from V and 6 bases from J, leaving 6 bases between. The CDR3 covers 13 residues. Germline V CDR1 and CDR2: LNHNV, YYDKDF (reference sequence). Written as DNA, the CDR3 is TGTGCCACCAGCAGAGCAGGGCCCGGGGAGCTGTTTTTT. Protein product: CATSRAGPGELFF.

Details on this clone: At the DNA level, this CDR3 is encoded by other sequences in the same sample as well. The rearrangement joins TRBV10-2 to TRBJ2-3, with TRBD2 identical over 9 bases. From germline, CDR1 is WSHSY and CDR2 SAAADI. The CDR3 covers 18 residues. After removal of 2 bases from V and 3 bases from J, the junction contained 12 bases not matched to a gene. CDR3 in amino acids: CASSENLGGRAVTDTQYF. The CDR3 coding sequence is TGCGCCAGCAGTGAGAACCTGGGCGGGAGGGCCGTAACAGATACGCAGTATTTT.

The chain recombines TRBV10-1 with TRBJ2-1, with a tentative D call TRBD1 (5 bases). This CDR3 contains 14 residues. From germline, CDR1 is WNHNN and CDR2 SYGVQD (reference sequence). V was pared by 8 bases and J by 8 bases, with 19 bases between. The CDR3 sequence is CASGAVHLRDEQFF. In DNA, the CDR3 is TGCGCCAGCGGGGCGGTACACCTTCGGGATGAGCAGTTCTTC.

The CDR3 region has the DNA TGCAGTGTTACGGGAGGGTACGAGCAGTACTTC. Translated: CSVTGGYEQYF. V and J are TRBV20-1 and TRBJ2-7; 8 nucleotides match TRBD2. V shed 7 bases and J 4 bases; nucleotides not matched to a gene: 3. The CDR3 covers 11 residues. CDR1 DFQATT and CDR2 SNEGSKA come from the germline V gene (reference sequence).

V usage is TRBV18 and J usage is TRBJ2-3; D remains ambiguous. Trimming removed 4 bases at V and 4 bases at J, with 9 bases between. Germline CDR1 is KGHSH and CDR2 is LQKENI. The CDR3 is made up of 13 amino acids. This CDR3 reads CASSRPPADTQYF. The CDR3 nucleotides read TGTGCCAGCTCACGACCCCCCGCAGATACGCAGTATTTT.

This chain joins TRBV19 and TRBJ1-3; no clear D gene. CDR1 and CDR2 from the germline V gene are LNHDA and SQIVND (reference sequence). The CDR3 loop spans 15 amino acids. V lost 7 bases, J lost 7 bases, and 20 bases lay in between. The CDR3 nucleotides are TGTGCCAGTACCCAGATGGACGGACTGGGGAACACCATATATTTT. Translated: CASTQMDGLGNTIYF.

The genes are TRBV11-2 and TRBJ1-5; 7 bases line up with TRBD1. Germline-derived CDR1 and CDR2 are SGHAT and FQNNGV. With V trimmed by 5 bases and J by 7 bases, 11 bases remained unmatched. The CDR3 contains 15 residues. The CDR3 protein is CASSPDRDLGQPQHF. The CDR3 nucleotides are TGTGCCAGCAGCCCCGACAGGGATTTGGGACAGCCCCAGCATTTT.

The chain carries TRBV9 and TRBJ2-5; possibly TRBD2 for D (5 bases). Germline loops: CDR1 SGDLS, CDR2 YYNGEE. V lost 0 bases, J lost 12 bases, and 15 bases lay in between. The CDR3 spans 13 residues. DNA of the CDR3: TGTGCCAGCAGCGTAGCCCATTCGGGGATAGAGTACTTC. Protein sequence: CASSVAHSGIEYF.

The chain carries TRBV19 and TRBJ2-3, with D possibly being TRBD2 (6 bases). CDR3 length: 15 amino acids. V was pared by 1 base and J by 1 base, with 9 bases between. Germline assignment: CDR1 LNHDA and CDR2 SQIVND (reference sequence). CDR3 amino acids: CASSIAGVGTDTQYF. Here the CDR3 DNA reads TGTGCCAGTAGTATAGCGGGAGTGGGCACAGATACGCAGTATTTT.

The CDR3 coding sequence is TGTGCCAGCAGCCCGACTGGCGGGGGTCCTAACACCGGGGAGCTGTTTTTT. Encoded protein: CASSPTGGGPNTGELFF. V is TRBV9 and J is TRBJ2-2, with 7 bases that match TRBD2. With V trimmed by 4 bases and J by 2 bases, 11 bases remained unmatched. From germline, CDR1 is SGDLS and CDR2 YYNGEE. The CDR3 loop spans 17 amino acids.

This chain uses TRBV7-2 with TRBJ2-3, with 8 bases that match TRBD1. The CDR3 sequence is 17 residues long. Germline CDR1 reads SGHTA; CDR2 reads FQGNSA. The junction had 13 bases not matched to a gene; V was cut back by 8 bases and J by 0 bases. In DNA, the CDR3 is TGTGCCAGCCAGTACGGGGCAGGGGGCTTTAGCACAGATACGCAGTATTTT. Protein sequence: CASQYGAGGFSTDTQYF.

The rearrangement links TRBV30 to TRBJ2-7; 10 nucleotides agree with TRBD1. The CDR3 extends over 13 amino acids. The germline V gene has CDR1 GTSNPN and CDR2 SVGIG (reference sequence). V dropped 5 bases and J dropped 3; count of bases not matched to a gene: 4. This chain's CDR3 is CAWRRDRGYEQYF. CDR3 DNA sequence: TGTGCCTGGCGCCGGGACAGGGGCTACGAGCAGTACTTC.

The genes are TRBV27 and TRBJ2-1; 11 bases are a match to TRBD2. The germline V gene encodes CDR1 MNHEY and CDR2 SMNVEV (reference sequence). The CDR3 has 16 amino acids. Trimming removed 4 bases from V and 7 bases from J; junction bases left unmatched: 9. As DNA, the CDR3 is TGTGCCAGCAGTTATCTACTAGCGGGAGTAACGAATGAGCAGTTCTTC. Residues: CASSYLLAGVTNEQFF.

The chain uses TRBV9 and TRBJ2-3; TRBD2 matches at 10 bases. V gave up 0 bases and J gave up 6 bases; unmatched junction bases: 4. Germline CDR1 is SGDLS and CDR2 is YYNGEE. The CDR3 has 15 amino acids. The CDR3 coding sequence is TGTGCCAGCAGCGTAGAAGCGGGGGGGTACGATACGCAGTATTTT. It specifies CASSVEAGGYDTQYF.

The chain uses TRBV28 and TRBJ2-6; the D gene is possibly TRBD2 (7 bases). Per the germline V gene, CDR1 is MDHEN and CDR2 is SYDVKM. The CDR3 has 17 amino acids. The V and J ends lost 5 bases and 3 bases respectively, with 17 bases between them. This CDR3 reads CASSPPGRGLGANVLTF. CDR3 nucleotide sequence: TGTGCCAGCAGTCCCCCGGGGCGGGGGCTTGGGGCCAACGTCCTGACTTTC.

The CDR3 nucleotides are TGTGCCAGCAGTGAAGGACTCCACCGTATCACAGGGGCTTTCTTT. This encodes CASSEGLHRITGAFF. The V call is TRBV2, the J call TRBJ1-1; possible D gene TRBD1, 6 bases. The length of the CDR3 is 15 residues. V dropped 1 base and J dropped 11 bases, with 20 bases sitting between them. Germline CDR1 and CDR2: SNHLY and FYNNEI.

The chain joins TRBV2 to TRBJ2-7; D is perhaps TRBD1 (5 bases). The CDR3 sequence is 13 residues long. Trimming took off 3 bases at V and 5 bases at J, with 11 bases between the two ends. The germline V gene encodes CDR1 SNHLY and CDR2 FYNNEI. The CDR3 loop is CASSEQGLNEQYF. The CDR3 DNA reads TGTGCCAGCAGTGAGCAGGGCCTCAACGAGCAGTACTTC.

The rearrangement joins TRBV9 to TRBJ2-2; possibly TRBD1 for D (5 bases). Germline V CDR1 and CDR2: SGDLS, YYNGEE. The CDR3 loop spans 16 amino acids. Trimming stripped 4 bases from V and 0 bases from J, with 13 bases between. CDR3 loop: CASSPQVGANTGELFF. As DNA, the CDR3 is TGTGCCAGCAGCCCGCAGGTAGGGGCGAACACCGGGGAGCTGTTTTTT.

As to this clone: The junction departs from germline at one end; a sequencing error may be responsible. Other DNA sequences in this specimen translate into the identical CDR3. CDR3 region: CASSLISGGTVNSPLHF. The CDR3 DNA reads as TGTGCCAGCAGCCTTATTTCTGGAGGGACTGTTAATTCCCCCCTCCACTTT. The J gene is TRBJ1-6, the V gene TRBV28, with D tentatively TRBD1 (5 bases). Germline V CDR1 and CDR2: MDHEN, SYDVKM. The CDR3 is made up of 17 amino acids.

This chain links TRBV4-3 with TRBJ2-3; D is ambiguous. The V gene's germline CDR1 is LGHNA and CDR2 YSLEER. Trimming removed 0 bases from V and 2 bases from J, with 9 bases in between. The CDR3 is 15 amino acids. The CDR3 nucleotides are TGCGCCAGCAGCCAAGAATCCCCACACACAGATACGCAGTATTTT. Translating gives CASSQESPHTDTQYF.